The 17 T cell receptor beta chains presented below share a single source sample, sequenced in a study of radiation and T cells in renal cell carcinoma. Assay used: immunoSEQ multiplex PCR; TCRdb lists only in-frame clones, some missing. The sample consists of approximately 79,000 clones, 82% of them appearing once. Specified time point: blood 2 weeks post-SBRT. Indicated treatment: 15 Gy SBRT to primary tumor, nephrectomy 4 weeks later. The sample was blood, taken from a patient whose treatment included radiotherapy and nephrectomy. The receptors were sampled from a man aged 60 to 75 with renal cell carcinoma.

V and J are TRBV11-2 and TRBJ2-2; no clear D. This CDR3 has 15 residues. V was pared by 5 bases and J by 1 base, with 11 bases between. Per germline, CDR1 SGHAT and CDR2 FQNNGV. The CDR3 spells CASSSQVRNTGELFF. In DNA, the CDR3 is TGTGCCAGCAGCAGCCAGGTCAGGAACACCGGGGAGCTGTTTTTT.

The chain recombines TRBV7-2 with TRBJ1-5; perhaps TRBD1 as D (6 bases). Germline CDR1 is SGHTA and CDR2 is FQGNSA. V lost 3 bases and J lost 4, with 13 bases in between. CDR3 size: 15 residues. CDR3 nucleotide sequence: TGTGCCAGCAGCTTCTACAACCAGGGGAATCAGCCCCAGCATTTT. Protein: CASSFYNQGNQPQHF.

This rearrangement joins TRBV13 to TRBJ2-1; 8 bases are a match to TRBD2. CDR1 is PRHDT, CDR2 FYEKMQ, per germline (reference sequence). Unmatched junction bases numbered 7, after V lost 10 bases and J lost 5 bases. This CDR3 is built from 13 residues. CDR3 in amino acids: CATLLAVNNEQFF. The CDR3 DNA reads TGTGCCACCCTACTAGCGGTAAACAATGAGCAGTTCTTC. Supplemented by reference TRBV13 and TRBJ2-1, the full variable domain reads AAGVIQSPRHLIKEKRETATLKCYPIPRHDTVYWYQQGPGQDPQFLISFYEKMQSDKGSIPDRFSAQQFSDYHSELNMSSLELGDSALYFCATLLAVNNEQFFGPGTRLTVL.

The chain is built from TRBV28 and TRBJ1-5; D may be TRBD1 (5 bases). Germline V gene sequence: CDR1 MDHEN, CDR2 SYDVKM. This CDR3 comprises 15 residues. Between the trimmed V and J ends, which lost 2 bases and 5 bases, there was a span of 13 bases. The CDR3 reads CASSLAAGTHQPQHF. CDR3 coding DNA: TGTGCCAGCAGTTTAGCTGCCGGGACCCATCAGCCCCAGCATTTT.

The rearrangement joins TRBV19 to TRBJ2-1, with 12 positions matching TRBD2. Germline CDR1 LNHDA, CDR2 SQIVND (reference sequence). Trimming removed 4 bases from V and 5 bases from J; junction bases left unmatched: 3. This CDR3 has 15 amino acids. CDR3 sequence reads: CASSTRLAGDNEQFF. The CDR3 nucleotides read TGTGCCAGTAGTACCCGACTAGCGGGGGACAATGAGCAGTTCTTC.

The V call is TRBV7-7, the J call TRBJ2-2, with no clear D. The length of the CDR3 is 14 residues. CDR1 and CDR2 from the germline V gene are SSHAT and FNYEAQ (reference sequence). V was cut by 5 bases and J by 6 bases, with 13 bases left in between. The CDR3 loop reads CASSSRRQAGELFF. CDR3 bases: TGTGCCAGCAGCAGTCGGCGTCAGGCCGGGGAGCTGTTTTTT.

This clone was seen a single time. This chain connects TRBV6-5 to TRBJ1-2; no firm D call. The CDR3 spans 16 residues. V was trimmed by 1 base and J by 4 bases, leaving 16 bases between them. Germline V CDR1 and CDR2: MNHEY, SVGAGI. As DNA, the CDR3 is TGTGCCAGCAGTTACTACACAGCGAGCGGCAGCTATGGCTACACCTTC. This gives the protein CASSYYTASGSYGYTF.

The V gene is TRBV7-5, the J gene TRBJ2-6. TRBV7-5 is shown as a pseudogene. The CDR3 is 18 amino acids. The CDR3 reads CASSLGMGSNSGANVLTF. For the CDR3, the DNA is TGTGCCAGCAGCTTAGGAATGGGTTCCAACTCTGGGGCCAACGTCCTGACTTTC.

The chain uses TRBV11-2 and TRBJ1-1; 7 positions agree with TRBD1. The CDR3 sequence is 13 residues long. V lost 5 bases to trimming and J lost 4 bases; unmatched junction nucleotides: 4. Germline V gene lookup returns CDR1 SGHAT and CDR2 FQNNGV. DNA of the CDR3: TGTGCCAGCAGCCCCGACAGGGCCACTGAAGCTTTCTTT. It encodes CASSPDRATEAFF.

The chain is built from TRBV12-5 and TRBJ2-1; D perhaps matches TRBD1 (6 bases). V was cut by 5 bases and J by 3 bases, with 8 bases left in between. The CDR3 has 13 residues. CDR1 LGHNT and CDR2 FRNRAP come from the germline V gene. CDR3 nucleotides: TGTGCTAGTGGTCCGACAGGCTACAATGAGCAGTTCTTC. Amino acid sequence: CASGPTGYNEQFF.

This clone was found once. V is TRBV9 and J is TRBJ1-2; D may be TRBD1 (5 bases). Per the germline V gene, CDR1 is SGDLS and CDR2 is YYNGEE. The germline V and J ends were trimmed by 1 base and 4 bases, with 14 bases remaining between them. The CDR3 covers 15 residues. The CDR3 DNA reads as TGTGCCAGCAGCGTAAATTGGAACACAGGCTATGGCTACACCTTC. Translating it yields CASSVNWNTGYGYTF.

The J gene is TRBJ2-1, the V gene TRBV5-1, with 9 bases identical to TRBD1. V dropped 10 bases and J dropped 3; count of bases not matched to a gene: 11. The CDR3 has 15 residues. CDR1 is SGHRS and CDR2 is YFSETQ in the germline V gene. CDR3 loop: CAPSATGQGYNEQFF. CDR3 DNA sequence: TGCGCCCCATCAGCCACGGGACAGGGCTACAATGAGCAGTTCTTC.

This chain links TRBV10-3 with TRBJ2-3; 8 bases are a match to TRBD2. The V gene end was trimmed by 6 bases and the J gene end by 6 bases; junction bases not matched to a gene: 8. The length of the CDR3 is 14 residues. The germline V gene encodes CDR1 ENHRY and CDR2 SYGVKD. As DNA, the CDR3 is TGTGCCATCAGCCCGGGACTAGGCCCTGATACGCAGTATTTT. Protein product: CAISPGLGPDTQYF.

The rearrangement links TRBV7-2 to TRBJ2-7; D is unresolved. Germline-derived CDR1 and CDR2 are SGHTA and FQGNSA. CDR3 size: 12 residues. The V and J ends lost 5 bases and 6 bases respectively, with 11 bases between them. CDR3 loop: CASSPTGLEQYF. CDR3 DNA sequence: TGTGCCAGCAGCCCGACCGGGCTCGAGCAGTACTTC.

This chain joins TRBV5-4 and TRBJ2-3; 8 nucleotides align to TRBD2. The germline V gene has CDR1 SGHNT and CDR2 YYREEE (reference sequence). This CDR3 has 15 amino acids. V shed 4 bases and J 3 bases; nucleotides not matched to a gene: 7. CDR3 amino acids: CASSPAGGRTDTQYF. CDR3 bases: TGTGCCAGCAGCCCGGCGGGGGGCAGGACAGATACGCAGTATTTT.

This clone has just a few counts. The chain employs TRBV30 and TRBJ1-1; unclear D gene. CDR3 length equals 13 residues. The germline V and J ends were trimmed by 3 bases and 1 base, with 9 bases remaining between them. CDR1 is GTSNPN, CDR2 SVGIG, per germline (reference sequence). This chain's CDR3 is CAWSPETNTEAFF. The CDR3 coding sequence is TGTGCCTGGAGCCCAGAGACGAACACTGAAGCTTTCTTT.

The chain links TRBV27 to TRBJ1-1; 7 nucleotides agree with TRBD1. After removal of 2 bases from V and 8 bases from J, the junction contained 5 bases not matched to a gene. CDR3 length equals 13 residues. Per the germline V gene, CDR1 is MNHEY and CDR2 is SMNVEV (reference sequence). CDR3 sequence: CASSLMTGSEAFF. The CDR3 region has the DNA TGTGCCAGCAGTTTAATGACAGGGTCCGAAGCTTTCTTT.